The clone carrying this TCR beta chain was seen more than once but under ten times. Its antigen is not identified. From the RT-PCR reads, TCRdb called clonotypes with MiXCR, one entry per CDR3 protein. Counted here are hundreds of thousands of distinct CDR3 sequences, 25% occurring once; the ten biggest clones make up over 1.5%. The record originates from a study of response to subunit inactivated influenza vaccine. General observations from the study: The study's authors posited that every seasonal influenza vaccination enlists few new T cells.

V lost 4 bases and J lost 4; bases outside the gene matches: 2. This CDR3 comprises 15 residues. Germline CDR1 SGHRS, CDR2 YFSETQ. V gene TRBV5-1 combines with J gene TRBJ2-2, with 12 bases that match TRBD2. The sequence was obtained from a man in his fifties who received an inactivated influenza vaccine. The sequences come from CD4+ T cells sorted from PBMCs, collected 4 to 6 days after vaccination. The DNA for the CDR3 is TGCGCCAGCAGCGAGGGACTAGCGGGCACCGGGGAGCTGTTTTTT. Its protein is CASSEGLAGTGELFF. The full variable domain, with the rest looked up from reference TRBV5-1 and TRBJ2-2, is KAGVTQTPRYLIKTRGQQVTLSCSPISGHRSVSWYQQTPGQGLQFLFEYFSETQRNKGNFPGRFSGRQFSNSRSEMNVSTLELGDSALYLCASSEGLAGTGELFFGEGSRLTVL.